The 30 T cell receptor beta chains below were found in one sample sequenced in a study of shared clonotypes between healthy human individuals. Using immunoSEQ multiplex PCR, the repertoire was profiled, and TCRdb retains in-frame clones only, with some absent. The sample holds over 2 million clones, about nine tenths seen once. The sequenced material came from naive CD4+ T cells from PBMCs. Subset specified: CD45RA+ positively selected. These TCRs come from a man aged 18 to 29 in good health. Some clones in this sample may be carry-over from other donors' samples.

The rearrangement uses TRBV7-2 and TRBJ2-1; 9 bases map to TRBD2. Losses at the gene ends were 1 base for V and 5 bases for J; bases not matched to a gene: 9. This CDR3 spans 17 amino acids. Germline-derived CDR1 and CDR2 are SGHTA and FQGNSA. CDR3 bases: TGTGCCAGCAGCTTAGGTTCTGGCGGGAGGGCCCACAATGAGCAGTTCTTC. As protein: CASSLGSGGRAHNEQFF.

This chain joins TRBV4-1 and TRBJ1-4, with 9 bases that match TRBD1. CDR1 and CDR2 (germline): MGHRA, YSYEKL. The CDR3 runs 14 residues. With 5 bases clipped from V and 8 bases from J, the junction kept 6 bases outside the gene matches. The CDR3 bases are TGCGCCAGCAGCACTGGGACAGGGACCGAAAAACTGTTTTTT. Residues: CASSTGTGTEKLFF.

The chain couples TRBV27 to TRBJ2-1; 13 bases map to TRBD2. Germline V lookup: CDR1 MNHEY, CDR2 SMNVEV (reference sequence). CDR3 size: 16 residues. J gave up 6 bases and V 5 bases, and 7 bases lay outside the gene matches. Written as DNA, the CDR3 is TGTGCCAGCAGTCTACCACTAGCGGGAGGGTCCAATGAGCAGTTCTTC. The encoded protein is CASSLPLAGGSNEQFF.

This chain connects TRBV6-4 to TRBJ2-3; 7 bases align to TRBD1. The CDR3 length is 15 residues. CDR1 MRHNA and CDR2 SNTAGT come from the germline V gene. V dropped 0 bases and J dropped 4; count of bases not matched to a gene: 4. The CDR3 bases are TGTGCCAGCAGTGACTCGAGACAGGGACCAGATACGCAGTATTTT. Amino acid sequence: CASSDSRQGPDTQYF.

This chain's CDR3 is CASSYTGHGYTF. For the CDR3, the DNA is TGTGCCAGCAGTTATACAGGTCATGGCTACACCTTC. The chain carries TRBV6-6 and TRBJ1-2; tentative D call: TRBD1 (5 bases). The CDR3 totals 12 residues. Trimming shortened V by 3 bases and J by 6 bases, and 8 bases separated the two germline ends. Germline lookup yields CDR1 MNHNY and CDR2 SVGAGI (reference sequence).

CDR3 sequence reads: CATSSRVSGGETQYF. CDR3 in DNA: TGTGCCACCAGCAGTAGAGTGTCAGGGGGAGAGACCCAGTACTTC. The chain carries TRBV15 and TRBJ2-5, with 7 bases fitting TRBD1. Germline CDR1 reads LNHNV; CDR2 reads YYDKDF (reference sequence). The CDR3 is 15 residues long. With V trimmed by 3 bases and J by 4 bases, 8 bases remained unmatched. Full variable domain (rest looked up from reference TRBV15 and TRBJ2-5): DAMVIQNPRYQVTQFGKPVTLSCSQTLNHNVMYWYQQKSSQAPKLLFHYYDKDFNNEADTPDNFQSRRPNTSFCFLDIRSPGLGDTAMYLCATSSRVSGGETQYFGPGTRLLVL.

This rearrangement joins TRBV28 to TRBJ1-2; D not resolved. The CDR3 has 11 residues. Between the trimmed V and J ends, which lost 8 bases and 3 bases, there was a span of 7 bases. Germline V gene sequence: CDR1 MDHEN, CDR2 SYDVKM. The CDR3 DNA sequence: TGTGCCAGCGAGGTGGACTATGGCTACACCTTC. Amino acids: CASEVDYGYTF.

J is TRBJ1-1 and V is TRBV5-4, with D maybe TRBD1 (6 bases). The CDR3 contains 13 residues. Germline-derived CDR1 and CDR2 are SGHNT and YYREEE (reference sequence). Trimming cost V 4 bases and J 6 bases, with 13 bases left between them. The CDR3 spells CASSLRDKPEAFF. The CDR3 DNA reads TGTGCCAGCAGCCTCCGGGACAAACCTGAAGCTTTCTTT.

The V and J genes are TRBV29-1 and TRBJ2-1; D perhaps matches TRBD2 (6 bases). There are 14 residues in the CDR3. CDR1 SQVTM and CDR2 ANQGSEA come from the germline V gene. The V end lost 8 bases, the J end lost 0 bases, and 14 bases lay between the germline ends. This chain's CDR3 is CSLLGGLSYNEQFF. The CDR3 nucleotides are TGCAGCCTCCTGGGGGGACTCTCCTACAATGAGCAGTTCTTC.

The chain couples TRBV7-8 to TRBJ1-4; D may be TRBD1 (5 bases). Germline lookup yields CDR1 SGHVS and CDR2 FQNEAQ. The CDR3 contains 16 residues. Trimming cost V 1 base and J 3 bases, with 12 bases left between them. The CDR3, as DNA: TGTGCCAGCAGCTTAGTACCGGGAGGGGCTAATGAAAAACTGTTTTTT. Its protein is CASSLVPGGANEKLFF.

V is TRBV30 and J is TRBJ2-3; a weak D match, TRBD1 (6 bases). The CDR3 extends over 14 amino acids. Germline assignment: CDR1 GTSNPN and CDR2 SVGIG (reference sequence). With 3 bases removed from V and 6 bases from J, the gap between germline ends came to 16 bases. The CDR3 nucleotides are TGTGCCTGGAGGGAAAGACAGGTTTTGGATACGCAGTATTTT. Residues: CAWRERQVLDTQYF.

The rearrangement uses TRBV30 and TRBJ2-3; D is possibly TRBD1 or TRBD2 (5 bases each). The CDR3 totals 14 residues. CDR1 and CDR2 from the germline V gene are GTSNPN and SVGIG (reference sequence). V lost 4 bases and J lost 0, with 11 bases in between. CDR3 coding DNA: TGTGCCTGGACCACCGGGGCCAGCACAGATACGCAGTATTTT. Its translation is CAWTTGASTDTQYF.

The chain employs TRBV5-1 and TRBJ2-3; 9 nucleotides align to TRBD1. Germline CDR1 SGHRS, CDR2 YFSETQ. The CDR3 extends over 16 amino acids. V dropped 0 bases and J dropped 4; count of bases not matched to a gene: 6. CDR3 in DNA: TGCGCCAGCAGCTTGGGGTACAGGGGGCGTGCAGATACGCAGTATTTT. Translation: CASSLGYRGRADTQYF. Filled out from reference TRBV5-1 and TRBJ2-3, the complete variable domain reads KAGVTQTPRYLIKTRGQQVTLSCSPISGHRSVSWYQQTPGQGLQFLFEYFSETQRNKGNFPGRFSGRQFSNSRSEMNVSTLELGDSALYLCASSLGYRGRADTQYFGPGTRLTVL.

V and J are TRBV28 and TRBJ1-1; D call uncertain. The germline V gene encodes CDR1 MDHEN and CDR2 SYDVKM. CDR3 length: 12 amino acids. The V end lost 11 bases, the J end lost 4 bases, and 14 bases lay between the germline ends. CDR3 nucleotides: TGTGCCGGAGGAGGGTTGGGCACTGAAGCTTTCTTT. Translation gives CAGGGLGTEAFF.

This clone was found once. CDR3 residues: CASSLSFSGDLTDTQYF. In nucleotides, the CDR3 is TGCGCCAGCAGCCTCTCATTTAGCGGAGATCTCACAGATACGCAGTATTTT. The V call is TRBV4-3, the J call TRBJ2-3, with a weak D call TRBD2 (6 bases). The length of the CDR3 is 17 residues. CDR1 is LGHNA, CDR2 YSLEER, per germline. The V end lost 4 bases, the J end lost 2 bases, and 19 bases lay between the germline ends.

V gene TRBV9 combines with J gene TRBJ1-1; possibly TRBD1 for D (5 bases). Germline CDR1 is SGDLS and CDR2 is YYNGEE. This CDR3 has 15 residues. V was trimmed by 1 base and J by 5 bases, leaving 15 bases between them. In nucleotides, the CDR3 is TGTGCCAGCAGCGTATGGCCGGGGGGTACGACTGAAGCTTTCTTT. Amino acid sequence: CASSVWPGGTTEAFF.

This sequence joins TRBV9 and TRBJ2-1, with 7 bases matching TRBD2. V lost 0 bases to trimming and J lost 4 bases; unmatched junction nucleotides: 7. In germline, CDR1 is SGDLS, CDR2 YYNGEE. The CDR3 extends over 16 amino acids. The CDR3 nucleotides read TGTGCCAGCAGCGTAGGCGGACTAGGGAGTTACAATGAGCAGTTCTTC. It codes for CASSVGGLGSYNEQFF.

The V and J genes are TRBV5-1 and TRBJ2-1; D gene ambiguous. V was pared by 4 bases and J by 8 bases, with 19 bases between. CDR1 SGHRS and CDR2 YFSETQ come from the germline V gene. The CDR3 sequence is 15 residues long. CDR3 nucleotides: TGCGCCAGCAGCCAAACCCCAGGTGGGGTAGATGAGCAGTTCTTC. Translated: CASSQTPGGVDEQFF.

Details on this clone: This same CDR3 is encoded by further DNA sequences in the sample. The chain carries TRBV2 and TRBJ2-7; D not resolved. The CDR3 is 11 residues long. Trimming pared 4 bases from V and 3 bases from J, leaving 4 bases between. In germline, CDR1 is SNHLY, CDR2 FYNNEI. The CDR3, as DNA: TGTGCCAGCAGTGGTAGCTACGAGCAGTACTTC. This codes for CASSGSYEQYF.

This clone was counted only a few times. This chain links TRBV2 with TRBJ1-4; tentatively, D is TRBD1 (5 bases). There are 13 residues in the CDR3. Germline loops: CDR1 SNHLY, CDR2 FYNNEI. V was clipped by 7 bases and J by 3 bases, with 9 bases between them. The CDR3 loop reads CASTRGSNEKLFF. The DNA of the CDR3 is TGTGCCAGCACTCGGGGGTCTAATGAAAAACTGTTTTTT.

The V and J genes are TRBV7-8 and TRBJ2-7, with D perhaps TRBD2 (6 bases). Looked up from germline, CDR1 is SGHVS and CDR2 is FQNEAQ. Trimming pared 5 bases from V and 4 bases from J, leaving 12 bases between. CDR3 length: 13 amino acids. The CDR3 spells CASSRILAYEQYF. The CDR3 coding sequence is TGTGCCAGCAGCCGAATCCTAGCGTACGAGCAGTACTTC.

Concerning this clone itself: The junction shows a germline mismatch at one end, possibly a read error. The J gene is TRBJ2-1, the V gene TRBV19; 10 positions match TRBD1. The CDR3 runs 16 residues. Germline CDR1 reads LNHDA; CDR2 reads SQIVND (reference sequence). CDR3 sequence (DNA): TGTGCCAGTAGTATGGGGTGGGACAGGGGCCTCAATGTGCAGTTCTTC. It specifies CASSMGWDRGLNVQFF.

V gene TRBV5-4 combines with J gene TRBJ2-3, with 11 nucleotides matching TRBD2. The germline V gene encodes CDR1 SGHNT and CDR2 YYREEE (reference sequence). The V gene end was trimmed by 5 bases and the J gene end by 2 bases; junction bases not matched to a gene: 7. The CDR3 contains 16 residues. The CDR3: CASRPGLAEVTDTQYF. The CDR3 nucleotides read TGTGCCAGCAGGCCGGGACTAGCGGAGGTCACAGATACGCAGTATTTT. Supplemented by reference TRBV5-4 and TRBJ2-3, the full variable domain reads ETGVTQSPTHLIKTRGQQVTLRCSSQSGHNTVSWYQQALGQGPQFIFQYYREEENGRGNFPPRFSGLQFPNYSSELNVNALELDDSALYLCASRPGLAEVTDTQYFGPGTRLTVL.

The CDR3 DNA reads TGTGCCAGCTCACCATTTAGGCAGGGTCCCGCTGAAACTGGAAACACCATATATTTT. Protein: CASSPFRQGPAETGNTIYF. The gene calls are TRBV18 and TRBJ1-3; tentatively, D is TRBD1 (5 bases). Germline-derived CDR1 and CDR2 are KGHSH and LQKENI. The CDR3 length is 19 residues. The germline V and J ends were trimmed by 2 bases and 2 bases, with 22 bases remaining between them.

A note on this clone: Other DNA sequences in this specimen translate into the identical CDR3. This chain links TRBV5-1 with TRBJ2-3, with TRBD2 identical over 15 bases. This CDR3 region has 17 residues. Per the germline V gene, CDR1 is SGHRS and CDR2 is YFSETQ. After removal of 0 bases from V and 3 bases from J, the junction contained 2 bases not matched to a gene. CDR3 nucleotide sequence: TGCGCCAGCAGCTTGGGGGGACTAGCGGGAGGAACAGATACGCAGTATTTT. Protein product: CASSLGGLAGGTDTQYF.

The J gene is TRBJ2-5, the V gene TRBV5-4, with a possible D match to TRBD1 (6 bases). CDR1 is SGHNT, CDR2 YYREEE, per germline (reference sequence). There are 16 residues in the CDR3. V lost 0 bases to trimming and J lost 2 bases, with 14 bases between them. The CDR3 loop reads CASSLGQGRLQETQYF. The CDR3 DNA sequence: TGTGCCAGCAGCTTGGGTCAGGGGAGACTTCAAGAGACCCAGTACTTC.

V usage is TRBV4-2 and J usage is TRBJ2-1; weak D call: TRBD2 (6 bases). The CDR3 is 15 amino acids. Trimming took off 2 bases at V and 0 bases at J, with 8 bases between the two ends. Per germline, CDR1 LGHNA and CDR2 YNFKEQ. CDR3 coding DNA: TGTGCCAGCAGCCAACAGGAGGGCTCCTACAATGAGCAGTTCTTC. This codes for CASSQQEGSYNEQFF.

V usage is TRBV27 and J usage is TRBJ2-2; 11 bases agree with TRBD2. Germline trimming cut 3 bases from V and 4 bases from J; bases unmatched to any gene: 7. This CDR3 spans 17 amino acids. The germline V gene encodes CDR1 MNHEY and CDR2 SMNVEV (reference sequence). The CDR3 spells CASSFLAGGPRTGELFF. The CDR3 DNA reads as TGTGCCAGCAGTTTTCTAGCGGGAGGTCCCCGCACCGGGGAGCTGTTTTTT.

For the CDR3, the DNA is TGTGCCAGCAGCTTGTTCATAGCGGGGTCCTACAATGAGCAGTTCTTC. Translating it yields CASSLFIAGSYNEQFF. The V gene is TRBV5-6, the J gene TRBJ2-1, with TRBD2 matching over 8 bases. This CDR3 has 16 amino acids. Trimming at V came to 1 base and at J to 1 base, leaving 4 bases not matched to a gene. Germline CDR1 reads SGHDT; CDR2 reads YYEEEE.

The chain recombines TRBV10-3 with TRBJ1-4, with no clear D. Germline CDR1 reads ENHRY; CDR2 reads SYGVKD. This CDR3 spans 14 amino acids. The germline V and J ends were trimmed by 5 bases and 0 bases, with 7 bases remaining between them. CDR3 DNA: TGTGCCATCAGTCCATTAGCAACTAATGAAAAACTGTTTTTT. This translates into CAISPLATNEKLFF.